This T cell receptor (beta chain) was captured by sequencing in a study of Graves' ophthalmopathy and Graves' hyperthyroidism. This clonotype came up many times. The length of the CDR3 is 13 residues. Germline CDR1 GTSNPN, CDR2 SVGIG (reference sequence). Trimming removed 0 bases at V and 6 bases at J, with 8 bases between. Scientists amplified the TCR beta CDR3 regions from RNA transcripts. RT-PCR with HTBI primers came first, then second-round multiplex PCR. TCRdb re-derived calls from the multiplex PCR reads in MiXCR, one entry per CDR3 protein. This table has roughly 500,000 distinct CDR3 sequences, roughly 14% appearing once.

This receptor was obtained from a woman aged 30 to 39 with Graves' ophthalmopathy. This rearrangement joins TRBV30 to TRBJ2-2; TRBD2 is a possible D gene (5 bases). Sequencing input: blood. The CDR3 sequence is CAWSVLDPGELFF. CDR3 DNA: TGTGCCTGGAGTGTACTAGATCCCGGGGAGCTGTTTTTT.